These T cell receptor beta chains were read from a single sample in a study of CD8 T cells in ankylosing spondylitis. TCRdb re-called the 5' RACE reads with MiXCR, one entry per CDR3 protein. The repertoire holds fewer than 250,000 distinct CDR3 sequences, 10% to 13% seen once, with about 2.5% in the top ten. Sequencing input: blood, either unsorted or a sorted T cell fraction (not recorded which). The receptors derive from a male donor with ankylosing spondylitis or in good health (not recorded which). The CDR3 runs from the conserved cysteine through the conserved F or W. D genes are given only for firm matches. Clone size is given for some rows only: seen once, a few or many times, or a class if the clone is expanded.

d_gene | j_gene | abundance | v_gene | CDR3aa | CDR3nt
TRBD1 | TRBJ2-4 | many | TRBV29-1 | CSVTGDLAKNIQYF | TGCAGCGTAACAGGGGATCTAGCCAAAAACATTCAGTACTTC
TRBD1 | TRBJ1-5 | many | TRBV5-1 | CASSDGQGNQPQHF | TGCGCCAGCAGCGATGGACAGGGGAATCAGCCCCAGCATTTT
- | TRBJ1-5 | many | TRBV12-3/TRBV12-4 | CASSNPGPQHF | TGTGCCAGCAGTAACCCGGGGCCCCAGCATTTT
- | TRBJ2-7 | many | TRBV11-2 | CASSWRTYEQYF | TGTGCCAGCAGCTGGCGTACCTACGAGCAGTACTTC
- | TRBJ1-5 | many | TRBV21-1 | CASSAPSEGTQHF | TGTGCCAGCAGCGCCCCTTCGGAGGGGACCCAGCATTTT
- | TRBJ2-1 | - | TRBV3-1 | CASSPLGYNEQFF | TGTGCCAGCAGCCCGCTTGGGTACAATGAGCAGTTCTTC
TRBD1 | TRBJ1-1 | many | TRBV20-1 | CSDTGTGGFEAFF | TGCAGTGACACCGGGACAGGGGGTTTTGAAGCTTTCTTT
TRBD2 | TRBJ2-3 | - | TRBV4-1 | CASSQGAGHGGTDTQYF | TGCGCCAGCAGCCAAGGGGCAGGACACGGGGGGACAGATACGCAGTATTTT
TRBD1 | TRBJ1-2 | many | TRBV12-3/TRBV12-4 | CASTPSGQPNYGYTF | TGTGCCAGCACCCCGTCGGGACAGCCTAACTATGGCTACACCTTC
- | TRBJ2-6 | - | TRBV5-1 | CASSVQATKGSGANVLTF | TGCGCCAGCAGCGTTCAGGCCACCAAAGGATCTGGGGCCAACGTCCTGACTTTC
TRBD1 | TRBJ2-1 | many | TRBV13 | CASSSKQGGSYNEQFF | TGTGCCAGCAGCTCCAAACAGGGGGGTTCCTACAATGAGCAGTTCTTC
TRBD1 | TRBJ2-6 | - | TRBV5-1 | CASRQQGVNVLTF | TGCGCCAGCAGGCAGCAGGGGGTCAACGTCCTGACTTTC
TRBD2 | TRBJ2-1 | few | TRBV7-9 | CASSLALAAYNEQFF | TGTGCCAGCAGCTTAGCTCTAGCGGCTTACAATGAGCAGTTCTTC
TRBD2 | TRBJ2-3 | - | TRBV5-1 | CASSLGTGGRTDTQYF | TGCGCCAGCAGCCTTGGGACTGGCGGGAGAACAGATACGCAGTATTTT
TRBD2 | TRBJ2-2 | - | TRBV7-8 | CASSLGTSGNTGELFF | TGTGCCAGCAGCTTAGGAACTAGCGGGAACACCGGGGAGCTGTTTTTT
TRBD1 | TRBJ2-7 | many | TRBV10-3 | CAINRQGRLHEQYF | TGTGCCATCAATAGACAGGGTAGGCTCCACGAGCAGTACTTC
- | TRBJ1-5 | many | TRBV5-5 | CASSTDFPNSPQHF | TGTGCCAGCAGCACGGACTTCCCCAATTCGCCCCAGCATTTT
TRBD1 | TRBJ1-2 | many | TRBV20-1 | CSASDRVHSGYTF | TGCAGTGCTTCCGACAGGGTACACTCTGGCTACACCTTC
- | TRBJ2-3 | many | TRBV7-2 | CASSPRDGWAPGDTQYF | TGTGCCAGCAGCCCTAGAGATGGGTGGGCCCCGGGGGATACGCAGTATTTT
- | TRBJ2-5 | - | TRBV20-1 | CSARTPETQYF | TGCAGTGCTAGAACCCCCGAGACCCAGTACTTC
- | TRBJ2-1 | many | TRBV7-9 | CASSLVQPPYNEQFF | TGTGCCAGCAGCTTAGTCCAGCCTCCATACAATGAGCAGTTCTTC
- | TRBJ1-3 | many | TRBV29-1 | CSVTESSGNTIYF | TGCAGCGTTACTGAATCCTCTGGAAACACCATATATTTT
TRBD2 | TRBJ2-1 | many | TRBV3-1 | CASSRLGSGMVGGEQFF | TGTGCCAGCAGCCGGCTGGGGAGCGGGATGGTTGGAGGGGAGCAGTTCTTC
- | TRBJ1-6 | many | TRBV6-1 | CASRQAAYNSPLHF | TGTGCCAGCAGACAGGCGGCCTATAATTCACCCCTCCACTTT
TRBD1 | TRBJ1-1 | many | TRBV20-1 | CSARAAGQGTGTEAFF | TGCAGTGCTAGGGCGGCGGGACAGGGGACTGGGACTGAAGCTTTCTTT
TRBD1 | TRBJ2-1 | many | TRBV6-1 | CASKGDRALTQFF | TGTGCCAGCAAGGGGGACAGAGCTTTGACGCAGTTCTTC
- | TRBJ2-1 | - | TRBV2 | CASSVLDRSSYNEQFF | TGTGCCAGCAGTGTACTGGACAGAAGCTCCTACAATGAGCAGTTCTTC
TRBD1 | TRBJ2-1 | many | TRBV12-3/TRBV12-4 | CASRSGQAESSYNEQFF | TGTGCCAGCAGGTCCGGACAGGCTGAGAGCTCCTACAATGAGCAGTTCTTC
- | TRBJ2-7 | many | TRBV5-1 | CASSLGSTTSYEQYF | TGCGCCAGCAGCTTGGGAAGTACGACATCCTACGAGCAGTACTTC
- | TRBJ1-1 | - | TRBV5-6 | CASSLAVQGPNTEAFF | TGTGCCAGCAGCCTAGCAGTTCAGGGACCGAACACTGAAGCTTTCTTT
TRBD2 | TRBJ2-1 | many | TRBV10-3 | CAIASGYNEQFF | TGTGCCATCGCTAGCGGCTACAATGAGCAGTTCTTC
- | TRBJ1-1 | many | TRBV5-1 | CASSPNLGGNTEAFF | TGCGCCAGCAGCCCAAATCTTGGAGGGAACACTGAAGCTTTCTTT
TRBD1 | TRBJ1-4 | - | TRBV27 | CASSGDTGGEKLFF | TGTGCCAGCAGTGGGGACACAGGGGGTGAAAAACTGTTTTTT
- | TRBJ1-1 | many | TRBV20-1 | CSARSGEVPFMNTEAFF | TGCAGTGCTAGGAGTGGGGAGGTACCGTTCATGAACACTGAAGCTTTCTTT
TRBD1 | TRBJ2-3 | many | TRBV5-6 | CASSPLGGTGVDTQYF | TGTGCCAGCAGCCCCCTGGGCGGGACAGGGGTAGATACGCAGTATTTT
- | TRBJ1-5 | - | TRBV12-2 | CASRLVDLHSNQPQHF | TGTGCAAGTCGCTTGGTAGATCTACATAGCAATCAGCCCCAGCATTTT
TRBD1 | TRBJ1-1 | - | TRBV3-1 | CASSRGQGKAFF | TGTGCCAGCAGCCGGGGACAGGGTAAAGCTTTCTTT
- | TRBJ1-2 | many | TRBV6-1 | CASSPGQQYGYTF | TGTGCCAGCAGTCCCGGACAGCAATATGGCTACACCTTC
- | TRBJ2-7 | - | TRBV20-1 | CSAWGAGTSYEQYF | TGCAGTGCTTGGGGTGCAGGGACCTCCTACGAGCAGTACTTC
- | TRBJ2-3 | - | TRBV7-2 | CASSSGQHTDTQYF | TGTGCCAGCAGCTCCGGACAGCACACAGATACGCAGTATTTT
- | TRBJ1-2 | - | TRBV12-3/TRBV12-4 | CASSPGAGRVYYGYTF | TGTGCCAGCAGCCCCGGCGCAGGGAGGGTTTACTATGGCTACACCTTC
- | TRBJ2-7 | many | TRBV6-2/TRBV6-3 | CASSYLSGEQYF | TGTGCCAGCAGCTACTTGTCGGGTGAGCAGTACTTC
- | TRBJ1-1 | many | TRBV30 | CAWSWAGTNTEAFF | TGTGCCTGGAGTTGGGCCGGGACGAACACTGAAGCTTTCTTT
TRBD1 | TRBJ1-1 | many | TRBV7-2 | CASSLVGSGGVNTEAFF | TGTGCCAGCAGCTTAGTTGGGTCAGGGGGCGTGAACACTGAAGCTTTCTTT
- | TRBJ2-1 | many | TRBV5-1 | CASSLDRVGSYNEQFF | TGCGCCAGCAGCTTGGATCGGGTGGGATCCTACAATGAGCAGTTCTTC
- | TRBJ2-2 | few | TRBV20-1 | CSARGPRNTGELFF | TGCAGTGCCAGAGGCCCCCGGAACACCGGGGAGCTGTTTTTT
- | TRBJ2-7 | many | TRBV4-1 | CASSPVGVHEQYF | TGCGCCAGCAGCCCAGTCGGGGTCCACGAGCAGTACTTC
TRBD1 | TRBJ1-1 | many | TRBV12-3/TRBV12-4 | CASTPGQATEAFF | TGTGCCAGCACCCCGGGACAGGCCACTGAAGCTTTCTTT
- | TRBJ2-1 | - | TRBV5-1 | CASSLGDAYNEQFF | TGCGCCAGCAGCTTGGGAGACGCCTACAATGAGCAGTTCTTC
- | TRBJ1-6 | - | TRBV10-2 | CASTRTENNSPLHF | TGCGCCAGCACCCGGACAGAAAATAATTCACCCCTCCACTTT
TRBD1 | TRBJ2-1 | many | TRBV7-2 | CASSATGTGGRDEQFF | TGTGCCAGCAGCGCGACCGGGACAGGGGGACGGGATGAGCAGTTCTTC
TRBD2 | TRBJ2-1 | many | TRBV12-3/TRBV12-4 | CASRGLAHEQFF | TGTGCCAGCAGGGGACTAGCCCATGAGCAGTTCTTC
- | TRBJ2-7 | few | TRBV6-5 | CASRNRDHEQYF | TGTGCCAGCCGGAACAGGGACCACGAGCAGTACTTC
- | TRBJ1-1 | many | TRBV3-1 | CASSQWPEVNTEAFF | TGTGCCAGCAGCCAGTGGCCGGAAGTGAACACTGAAGCTTTCTTT
TRBD1 | TRBJ2-4 | - | TRBV15 | CATSRPRTGENIQYF | TGTGCCACCAGCAGACCTCGGACAGGGGAAAACATTCAGTACTTC
TRBD1 | TRBJ2-7 | many | TRBV5-1 | CASSLYGLGQGASYEQYF | TGCGCCAGCAGCTTGTATGGTTTAGGGCAGGGGGCCTCCTACGAGCAGTACTTC